This T cell receptor beta chain was identified during a study of blood T cell repertoires in COVID-19. Original methodology: Using reference gene primer amplification, nucleated cell counts were estimated. Some clones are missing from TCRdb's copy, which holds only in-frame ones; the method was immunoSEQ multiplex PCR. V, J and clone size reflect that table, while D and trimming were determined from the DNA. Of over 300,000 clones listed, around 87% were seen once; the top ten hold 6.5%. The V segment lost 8 bases and the J segment 7 bases; nucleotides outside the gene matches: 10. This CDR3 contains 13 residues. Germline loops: CDR1 MNHEY, CDR2 SMNVEV (reference sequence).

This clonotype was sampled from a man younger than 30 with active or convalescent COVID-19. Material: peripheral blood. V is TRBV27 and J is TRBJ1-2; 7 bases match TRBD1. CDR3 coding DNA: TGTGCCAGCTCCAAGACAGGGCTGTCTGGCTACACCTTC. It translates to CASSKTGLSGYTF.